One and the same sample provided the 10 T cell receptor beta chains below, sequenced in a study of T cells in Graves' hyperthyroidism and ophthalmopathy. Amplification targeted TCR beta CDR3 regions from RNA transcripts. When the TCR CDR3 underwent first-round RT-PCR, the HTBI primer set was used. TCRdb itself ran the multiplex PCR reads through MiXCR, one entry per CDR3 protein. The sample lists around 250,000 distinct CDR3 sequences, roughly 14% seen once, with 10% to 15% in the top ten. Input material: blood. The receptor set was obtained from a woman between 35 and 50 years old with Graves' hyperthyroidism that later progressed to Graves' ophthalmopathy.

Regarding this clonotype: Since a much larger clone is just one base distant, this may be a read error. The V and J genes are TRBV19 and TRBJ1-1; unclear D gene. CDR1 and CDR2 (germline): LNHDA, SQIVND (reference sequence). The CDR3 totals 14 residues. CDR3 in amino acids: CANSILAVGTEAFF. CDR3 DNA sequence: TGTGCCAATAGTATATTAGCCGTTGGCACTGAAGCTTTCTTT.

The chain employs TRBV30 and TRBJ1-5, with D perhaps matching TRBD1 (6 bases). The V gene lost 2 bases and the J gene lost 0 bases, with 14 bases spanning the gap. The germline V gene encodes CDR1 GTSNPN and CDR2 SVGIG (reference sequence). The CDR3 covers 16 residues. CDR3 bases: TGTGCCTGGAGTATCCAGGGGCCCTTTAGCAATCAGCCCCAGCATTTT. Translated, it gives CAWSIQGPFSNQPQHF.

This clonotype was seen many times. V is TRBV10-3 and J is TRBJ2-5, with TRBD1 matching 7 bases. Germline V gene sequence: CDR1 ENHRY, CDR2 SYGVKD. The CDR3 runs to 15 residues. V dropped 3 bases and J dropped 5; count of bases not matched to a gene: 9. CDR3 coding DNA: TGTGCCATCAGTGATCCGCAAGGGGGCCGGGAGACCCAGTACTTC. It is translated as CAISDPQGGRETQYF.

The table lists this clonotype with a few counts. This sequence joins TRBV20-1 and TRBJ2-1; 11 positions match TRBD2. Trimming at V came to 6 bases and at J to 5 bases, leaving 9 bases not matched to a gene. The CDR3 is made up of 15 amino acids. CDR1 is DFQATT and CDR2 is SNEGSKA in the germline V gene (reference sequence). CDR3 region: CSAPDTSGRDNEQFF. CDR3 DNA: TGCAGTGCGCCCGATACTAGCGGGAGAGACAATGAGCAGTTCTTC.

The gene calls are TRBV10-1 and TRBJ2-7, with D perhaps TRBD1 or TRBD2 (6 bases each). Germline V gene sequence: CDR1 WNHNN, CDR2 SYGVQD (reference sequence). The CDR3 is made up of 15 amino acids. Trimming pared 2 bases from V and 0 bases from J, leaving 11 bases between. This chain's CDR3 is CASSEGGHSSYEQYF. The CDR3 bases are TGCGCCAGCAGTGAGGGGGGGCATTCCTCCTACGAGCAGTACTTC.

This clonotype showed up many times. The CDR3 DNA follows: TGTGCCAGCAGTCCCCCGTTGCGGGAGGAATCCTACGAGCAGTACTTC. This codes for CASSPPLREESYEQYF. The V gene is TRBV12-3 or TRBV12-4, the J gene TRBJ2-7; TRBD2 matches at 8 bases. The CDR3 has 16 amino acids. With 5 bases clipped from V and 1 base from J, the junction kept 10 bases outside the gene matches.

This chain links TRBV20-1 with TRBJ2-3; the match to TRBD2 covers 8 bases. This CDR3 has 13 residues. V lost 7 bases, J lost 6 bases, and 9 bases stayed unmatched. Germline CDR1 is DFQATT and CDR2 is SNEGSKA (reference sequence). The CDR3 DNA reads TGCAGTGTGACAGGACTAGCCGGGGATACGCAGTATTTT. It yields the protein CSVTGLAGDTQYF.

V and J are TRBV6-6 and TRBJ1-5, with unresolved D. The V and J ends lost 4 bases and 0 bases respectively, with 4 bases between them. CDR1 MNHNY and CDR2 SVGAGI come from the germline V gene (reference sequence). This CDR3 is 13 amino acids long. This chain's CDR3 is CASSCSSNQPQHF. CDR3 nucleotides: TGTGCCAGCAGTTGCTCTAGCAATCAGCCCCAGCATTTT.

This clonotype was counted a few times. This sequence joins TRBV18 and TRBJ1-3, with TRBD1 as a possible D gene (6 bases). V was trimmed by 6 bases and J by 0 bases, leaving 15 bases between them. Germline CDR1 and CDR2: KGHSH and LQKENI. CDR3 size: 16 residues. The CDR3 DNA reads TGTGCCAGCTCCCCCCCCGGACAGAGCTCTGGAAACACCATATATTTT. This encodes CASSPPGQSSGNTIYF. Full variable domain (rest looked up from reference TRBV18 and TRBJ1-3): NAGVMQNPRHLVRRRGQEARLRCSPMKGHSHVYWYRQLPEEGLKFMVYLQKENIIDESGMPKERFSAEFPKEGPSILRIQQVVRGDSAAYFCASSPPGQSSGNTIYFGEGSWLTVV.

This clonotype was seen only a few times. The CDR3 DNA is TGCAGTGCTAGAAGCCCAACTAACTATGGCTACACCTTC. Translated: CSARSPTNYGYTF. V is TRBV20-1 and J is TRBJ1-2; no definite D call. V lost 2 bases and J lost 0, with 7 bases in between. This CDR3 has 13 residues. Germline values: CDR1 DFQATT, CDR2 SNEGSKA (reference sequence).